The present TCR beta chain was sequenced within a study of response to subunit inactivated influenza vaccine. Study-wide results and caveats: The authors suggested that every seasonal influenza vaccination recruits few new T cells.

Germline V gene lookup returns CDR1 MNHEY and CDR2 SVGAGI. This CDR3 is built from 16 residues. The junction had 10 bases not matched to a gene; V was cut back by 6 bases and J by 6 bases. TCRdb processed the RT-PCR reads anew with MiXCR; each CDR3 protein has one entry. Among approximately 700,000 distinct CDR3 sequences listed, 15% to 19% were seen once. This clonotype was observed many times. The target antigen is unknown. This sample comprised PBMCs from blood, obtained approximately 13 days after vaccination. This chain joins TRBV6-5 and TRBJ2-1; 11 positions agree with TRBD2. The receptor's source is a man between 45 and 60 years old who received an inactivated influenza vaccine. This chain's CDR3 is CASRLRGTSGINEQFF. CDR3 in DNA: TGTGCCAGCAGGCTACGAGGGACTAGCGGAATCAATGAGCAGTTCTTC.